This T cell receptor (beta chain) was profiled in a study of T cell responses to AZD1222 COVID-19 vaccine. The CDR3 runs to 16 residues. With V trimmed by 5 bases and J by 5 bases, 11 bases remained unmatched. Germline CDR1 is SGHDT and CDR2 is YYEEEE. Details on this clone: Its antigen is undetermined.

Points from the study as a whole: Clonal diversity was possibly underestimated; the donors were predominantly white British and more often female. Nearly half of spike-specific TCRs reportedly target variant regions that are unmutated in the B.1.351 and B.1.1.7 variants.

Repertoires were generated with immunoSEQ multiplex PCR, while TCRdb's copy carries only in-frame clones and drops some. This sample has 100,000 or so clones, with 70% to 90% found just once. This specimen was peripheral blood, taken on day 0 of AZD1222 vaccination. The chain recombines TRBV5-6 with TRBJ2-1; 9 bases map to TRBD1. The receptor was derived from an adult in good health. The CDR3 DNA is TGTGCCAGCAGTTACGTGACAGGGGGAGGTGACAATGAGCAGTTCTTC. Its protein product is CASSYVTGGGDNEQFF.